This T cell receptor (beta chain) stems from a study of early T cells in non-severe SARS-CoV-2 infection. V gave up 1 base and J gave up 2 bases, with 12 bases separating them. From germline, CDR1 is DFQATT and CDR2 SNEGSKA (reference sequence). The CDR3 has 16 amino acids. Individual cDNA molecules each received unique molecular identifiers attached to them. Each CDR3 protein gets one entry after TCRdb re-called the 5' RACE reads with MiXCR. The table has 100,000 to 140,000 distinct CDR3 sequences, 11% seen once. This chain connects TRBV20-1 to TRBJ2-6; D possibly uses TRBD1 or TRBD2 (6 bases each). This TCR was sampled from an adult who was a healthcare worker with PCR-confirmed SARS-CoV-2 infection or an uninfected control (not recorded which). Source material: whole blood. For the CDR3, the DNA is TGCAGTGCTAGAGGTTGGGGGGCGGCTGGGGCCAACGTCCTGACTTTC. It translates to CSARGWGAAGANVLTF.